The following is a T cell receptor beta chain sequence with its context. Its antigen is currently unknown. These data are taken from a study of CD8 T cells in ankylosing spondylitis. Study observations and caveats: There was a TCR beta motif, made of several highly homologous variants, that appeared characteristic of ankylosing spondylitis blood.

There are 14 residues in the CDR3. Germline CDR1 reads SGHVS; CDR2 reads FNYEAQ. V was pared by 1 base and J by 2 bases, with 9 bases between. TCRdb analysed the 5' RACE reads with MiXCR anew, one entry per CDR3 protein. The sample contains under 850,000 distinct CDR3 sequences, under 20% of which appear only once. Sample: blood, either unsorted or a sorted T cell fraction (not recorded which). This chain joins TRBV7-6 and TRBJ2-7, with no clear D. The origin of this receptor is a male donor with ankylosing spondylitis. The CDR3 nucleotides are TGTGCCAGCAGCTTAGGAGGACGTACCTACGAGCAGTACTTC. Its translation: CASSLGGRTYEQYF.